This T cell receptor beta chain stems from a study of T cells in women clearing cervical HPV infection. The table came from immunoSEQ multiplex PCR; TCRdb's copy has only in-frame clones and leaves some out. This repertoire comprises just over 20,000 clones; its ten largest clones make up around 5.2%. This clonotype was sampled from a woman between 18 and 69 years old with a cervical HPV16 infection that either progressed to CIN3+ or cleared (not recorded which). Material: blood buffy coat.

CDR3 sequence: CASSYGQGNYGYTF. The sequenced CDR3 bases are TGTGCCAGCTCCTACGGACAGGGCAACTATGGC. The V and J genes are TRBV18 and TRBJ1-2; 8 bases agree with TRBD1. The CDR3 end is not reached by the read, which stops 3 residues before it; the germline J gene fills it in. The CDR3 is 14 residues long. Trimming removed 6 bases from V and 2 bases from J; junction bases left unmatched: 5. Germline V gives CDR1 KGHSH, CDR2 LQKENI. Full variable domain (rest looked up from reference TRBV18 and TRBJ1-2): NAGVMQNPRHLVRRRGQEARLRCSPMKGHSHVYWYRQLPEEGLKFMVYLQKENIIDESGMPKERFSAEFPKEGPSILRIQQVVRGDSAAYFCASSYGQGNYGYTFGSGTRLTVV.